This TCR beta chain was identified during a study of T cell changes during pregnancy in multiple sclerosis. Sequencing was performed with immunoSEQ multiplex PCR; in TCRdb, only in-frame clones are kept and a portion is missing. This sample carries tens of thousands of clones, around 91% of them seen once, and the ten largest clones take around 0.69%. Germline V gene sequence: CDR1 KGHSH, CDR2 LQKENI. The length of the CDR3 is 14 residues. Deletions cut 2 bases from V and 5 bases from J, with 10 bases between. Source: CD4+ T cells from peripheral blood mononuclear cells, taken in the second trimester of pregnancy. The sequence was obtained from a female donor in good health, enrolled as a control in a pregnancy study. The chain links TRBV18 to TRBJ2-4; no definite D call. The CDR3 bases are TGTGCCAGCTCACCAGCACGTTCGGAAAACATTCAGTACTTC. It codes for CASSPARSENIQYF. Drawing the rest from reference TRBV18 and TRBJ2-4, the complete variable domain is NAGVMQNPRHLVRRRGQEARLRCSPMKGHSHVYWYRQLPEEGLKFMVYLQKENIIDESGMPKERFSAEFPKEGPSILRIQQVVRGDSAAYFCASSPARSENIQYFGAGTRLSVL.